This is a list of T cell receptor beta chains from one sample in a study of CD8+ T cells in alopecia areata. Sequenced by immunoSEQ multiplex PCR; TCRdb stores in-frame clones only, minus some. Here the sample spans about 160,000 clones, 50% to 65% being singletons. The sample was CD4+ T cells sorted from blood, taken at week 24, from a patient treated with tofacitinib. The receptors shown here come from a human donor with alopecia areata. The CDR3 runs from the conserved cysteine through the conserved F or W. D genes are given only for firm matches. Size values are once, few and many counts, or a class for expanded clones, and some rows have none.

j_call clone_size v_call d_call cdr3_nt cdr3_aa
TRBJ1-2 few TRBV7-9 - TGTGCCAGCAGCCTCGGACGGGACGCTGGCTATGGCTACACCTTC CASSLGRDAGYGYTF
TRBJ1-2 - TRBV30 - TGTGCCTGGAGGGCCCCAGTTGTGAGAGGGAAGGTCGACTATGGCTACACCTTC CAWRAPVVRGKVDYGYTF
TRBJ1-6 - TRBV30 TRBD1 TGTGCCTGGAAAGACAGGGGGCACCTCAGTTCACCCCTCCACTTT CAWKDRGHLSSPLHF
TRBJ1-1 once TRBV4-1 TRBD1 TGCGCCAGCAGCCACTTCGGGACAGCGCTTAACACTGAAGCTTTCTTT CASSHFGTALNTEAFF
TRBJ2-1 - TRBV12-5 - TGTGCTAGTGGTGTGGGGAACTCTGAGTACAATGAGCAGTTCTTC CASGVGNSEYNEQFF
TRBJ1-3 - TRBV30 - TGTGCCTGGAGTGCAGGTTTCATACAAGGAAACACCATATATTTT CAWSAGFIQGNTIYF
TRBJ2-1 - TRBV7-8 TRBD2 TGTGCCAGCAGCTTAGGGACTAGCGGCTTCAATGAGCAGTTCTTC CASSLGTSGFNEQFF
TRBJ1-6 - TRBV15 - TGTGCCACCAGCAGACCTTCCAACCCAGGGAATAATTCACCCCTCCACTTT CATSRPSNPGNNSPLHF
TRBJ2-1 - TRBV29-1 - TGCAGCGTTGCCCGAGTTGAACGCAATGAGCAGTTCTTC CSVARVERNEQFF
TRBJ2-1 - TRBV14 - TGTGCCAGCAGCCAGACGGGACTTCGTACCTCCTACAATGAGCAGTTCTTC CASSQTGLRTSYNEQFF
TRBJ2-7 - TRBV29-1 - TGCAGCGTTGAGAAGGCGAGATGGAGTGGCGAGCAGTACTTC CSVEKARWSGEQYF
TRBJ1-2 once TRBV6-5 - TGTGCCAGCAGTTACTCGGTTCAGGGGCACTATGGCTACACCTTC CASSYSVQGHYGYTF
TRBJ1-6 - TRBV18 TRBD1 TGTGCCAGCTCCCAACAGGGGGCTAATGATAATTCACCCCTCCACTTT CASSQQGANDNSPLHF
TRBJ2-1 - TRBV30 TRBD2 TGTGCCTGGAGACCCGGGACTAGTCCGAATGAGCAGTTCTTC CAWRPGTSPNEQFF
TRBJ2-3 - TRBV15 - TGTGCCACCAGCAGGACCCCGGACAGAACTAGCACAGATACGCAGTATTTT CATSRTPDRTSTDTQYF
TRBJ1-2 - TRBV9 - TGTGCCAGCAGCCCTGGGACACCCGTTGGCTACACCTTC CASSPGTPVGYTF
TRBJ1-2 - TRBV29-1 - TGCAGCGCATCGACAGGTTTCTATGGCTACACCTTC CSASTGFYGYTF
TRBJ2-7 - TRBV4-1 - TGCGCCAGCAGCCATCACAACGCAGTCTCCTACGAGCAGTACTTC CASSHHNAVSYEQYF
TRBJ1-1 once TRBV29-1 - TGCAGCGTTGGCTTCGGGGGGTTAACTGAAGCTTTCTTT CSVGFGGLTEAFF
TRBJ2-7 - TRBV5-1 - TGCGCCAGCAGCTTGAACGGCCAACCCTACGAGCAGTACTTC CASSLNGQPYEQYF
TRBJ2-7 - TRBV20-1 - TGCAGTGCTTCACAAGCCTACGAGCAGTACTTC CSASQAYEQYF
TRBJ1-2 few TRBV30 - TGTGCCTGGAGTTCCGCCGCTAACTATGGCTACACCTTC CAWSSAANYGYTF
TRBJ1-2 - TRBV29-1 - TGCAGCGTTGAAGATCCTGGACGCAACTATGGCTACACCTTC CSVEDPGRNYGYTF
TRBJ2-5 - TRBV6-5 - TGTGCCAGCAGTCTTAGCGTCCCAGAGACCCAGTACTTC CASSLSVPETQYF
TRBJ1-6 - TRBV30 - TGTGCCTGGAACGCCGCAGGAAATTCACCCCTCCACTTT CAWNAAGNSPLHF
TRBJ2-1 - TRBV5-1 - TGCGCCAGCAGCTTCGATGCAGGATTGAATGAGCAGTTCTTC CASSFDAGLNEQFF
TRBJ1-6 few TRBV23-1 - TGCGCCAGCAGCAGGGGCAATTCACCCCTCCACTTT CASSRGNSPLHF
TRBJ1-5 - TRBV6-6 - TGTGCCAGCAGCCATGGGGCAGGGGAGAATCAGCCCCAGCATTTT CASSHGAGENQPQHF
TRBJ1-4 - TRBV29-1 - TGCAGCGTTTGTGATGGCGGTAATGAAAAACTGTTTTTT CSVCDGGNEKLFF
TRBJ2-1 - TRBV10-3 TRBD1 TGTGCCACCGTGGGACAGGGGGCTTACAATGAGCAGTTCTTC CATVGQGAYNEQFF
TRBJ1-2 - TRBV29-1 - TGCAGCGTTCACCTGGACCTCTATGGCTACACCTTC CSVHLDLYGYTF
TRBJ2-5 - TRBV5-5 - TGTGCCAGCAGCTCCGCAGGGTACGAGACCCAGTACTTC CASSSAGYETQYF
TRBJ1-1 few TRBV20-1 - TGCAGTGCTAGACCGGGTGAGGAAGCTTTCTTT CSARPGEEAFF
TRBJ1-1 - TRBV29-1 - TGCAGCGTCTCCCAGGGTGTAACGCTGAACACTGAAGCTTTCTTT CSVSQGVTLNTEAFF
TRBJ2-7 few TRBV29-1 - TGCAGCGTTGTCCCCGACAGGATGACCTACGAGCAGTACTTC CSVVPDRMTYEQYF
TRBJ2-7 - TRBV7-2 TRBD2 TGTGCCAGCAGCTTTCGGTCCGGGCTAGCGGGGGGAAACTACGAGCAGTACTTC CASSFRSGLAGGNYEQYF
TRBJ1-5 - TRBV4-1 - TGCGCCAGCAGCCAAGGGTCAGGGACTAATAGCAATCAGCCCCAGCATTTT CASSQGSGTNSNQPQHF
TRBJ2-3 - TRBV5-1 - TGCGCCAGCAGCTTGGTACCCACGGGGGGCTACCACACAGATACGCAGTATTTT CASSLVPTGGYHTDTQYF
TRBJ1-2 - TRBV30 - TGTGCCTGGCAGAGTGGGGGCTACACCTTC CAWQSGGYTF
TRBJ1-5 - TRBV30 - TGTGCCTGGAGTGTGAAGGGCGGCAATCAGCCCCAGCATTTT CAWSVKGGNQPQHF
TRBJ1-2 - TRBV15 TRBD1 TGTGCCACCAGCAGACGGACAGGTCAGGGCTACACCTTC CATSRRTGQGYTF
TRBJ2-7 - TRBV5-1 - TGCGCCAGCAGCCCCGGACGATCCTACAGCTCCTACGAGCAGTACTTC CASSPGRSYSSYEQYF
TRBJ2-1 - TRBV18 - TGTGCCAGCTCACCGAATGTCGATGAGCAGTTCTTC CASSPNVDEQFF
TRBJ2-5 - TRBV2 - TGTGCCAGCAGTGACAGAGCCTGGCAAGAGACCCAGTACTTC CASSDRAWQETQYF
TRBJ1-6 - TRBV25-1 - TGTGCCAGCAGTCAATCGGGGATCACCACGTATAATTCACCCCTCCACTTT CASSQSGITTYNSPLHF
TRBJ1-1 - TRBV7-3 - TGTGCCAGCAGCTTATACGCAGGCCGCACTGAAGCTTTCTTT CASSLYAGRTEAFF
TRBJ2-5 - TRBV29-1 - TGCAGCGTTGTGCGGTATCAAGAGACCCAGTACTTC CSVVRYQETQYF
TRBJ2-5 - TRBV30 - TGTGCCTGGAGTCCACAGGATACAATGGAGACCCAGTACTTC CAWSPQDTMETQYF
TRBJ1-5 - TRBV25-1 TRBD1 TGTGCCAGCAGCGAGACAGGGGGAGGCAATCAGCCCCAGCATTTT CASSETGGGNQPQHF